Listed here is a single T cell receptor beta chain. Its antigen is unknown. Prepared TCR beta cDNA libraries contained unique molecular identifiers. The authors obtained roughly 550,000 cDNA molecules from around 0.96 to 9.9 million T cells. TCRdb called the PCR reads again in MiXCR, with one record for every CDR3 protein. The data hold around 710,000 distinct CDR3 sequences, with 40% to 55% observed a single time. The sample originates from a study of post-analysis software for immune sequencing data. On the study more broadly: Relapsing-remitting, secondary progressive and progressive-relapsing forms made up the multiple sclerosis disease courses. Study-wide results and limits: Samples prepared in the same batch strongly co-clustered by F measure.

The sequence came from a girl between 5 and 17 years old with multiple sclerosis. Input material: blood.

DNA for the CDR3: TGTGCCAGCAACCCCGGACAGGGGATCTACGAGCAGTACTTC. Translation gives CASNPGQGIYEQYF. The rearrangement links TRBV7-9 to TRBJ2-7, with 9 bases aligning to TRBD1. Germline CDR1 is SEHNR and CDR2 is FQNEAQ (reference sequence). J was trimmed by 3 bases and V by 7 bases; bases with no gene match: 7. The CDR3 length is 14 residues.